These 10 T cell receptor beta chains share one sample of origin, sequenced in a study of cytomegalovirus exposure and HLA in healthy donors. TCRdb's copy holds only in-frame clones and misses some; the assay was immunoSEQ multiplex PCR. This sample carries some 63,000 clones, around 92% of them seen once, and the ten largest clones take more than 1%. Sequenced sample: PBMCs. These receptors were obtained from a woman younger than 35 in good health and CMV-seronegative.

This sequence joins TRBV28 and TRBJ1-2; unclear D gene. CDR3 length: 13 residues. V shed 3 bases and J shed 2 bases, with 7 bases lying between them. The V gene's germline CDR1 is MDHEN and CDR2 SYDVKM. DNA for the CDR3: TGTGCCAGCAGTTTTGTCGGGAACTATGGCTACACCTTC. This gives the protein CASSFVGNYGYTF.

The chain links TRBV15 to TRBJ2-5; the match to TRBD1 covers 7 bases. V dropped 4 bases and J dropped 4; count of bases not matched to a gene: 3. This CDR3 contains 13 residues. The germline V gene has CDR1 LNHNV and CDR2 YYDKDF (reference sequence). The CDR3 is CATSMGQRETQYF. As DNA, the CDR3 is TGTGCCACCAGCATGGGACAGAGAGAGACCCAGTACTTC. Based on the CDR3 plus reference TRBV15 and TRBJ2-5, the full variable domain is DAMVIQNPRYQVTQFGKPVTLSCSQTLNHNVMYWYQQKSSQAPKLLFHYYDKDFNNEADTPDNFQSRRPNTSFCFLDIRSPGLGDTAMYLCATSMGQRETQYFGPGTRLLVL.

The V and J genes are TRBV7-9 and TRBJ2-7, with a weak D call TRBD2 (5 bases). The CDR3 extends over 14 amino acids. Germline V CDR1 and CDR2: SEHNR, FQNEAQ (reference sequence). V dropped 5 bases and J dropped 4 bases, with 15 bases sitting between them. CDR3 sequence (DNA): TGTGCCAGCAGCACACTCGGGAACAGTTACGAGCAGTACTTC. Residues: CASSTLGNSYEQYF.

CDR3 sequence reads: CAWNNQGGYGGYTF. CDR3 nucleotide sequence: TGTGCCTGGAATAACCAAGGAGGTTATGGTGGCTACACCTTC. The J gene is TRBJ1-2, the V gene TRBV30; D is uncertain. Germline-derived CDR1 and CDR2 are GTSNPN and SVGIG (reference sequence). Trimming removed 4 bases from V and 7 bases from J, with 19 bases in between. The CDR3 length is 14 residues.

The rearrangement uses TRBV7-9 and TRBJ2-3, with D perhaps matching TRBD1 (5 bases). The CDR3 is 14 amino acids. Germline-derived CDR1 and CDR2 are SEHNR and FQNEAQ (reference sequence). Trimming removed 6 bases from V and 2 bases from J, with 12 bases in between. CDR3 residues: CASRGLLFTDTQYF. The CDR3 coding sequence is TGTGCCAGCAGGGGGCTTCTTTTCACAGATACGCAGTATTTT.

This chain connects TRBV19 to TRBJ2-1; tentatively, D is TRBD1 (6 bases). The V end was cut by 3 bases, the J end by 4 bases, with 7 bases between. The germline CDR1 and CDR2 sequences are LNHDA and SQIVND (reference sequence). The CDR3 length is 13 residues. The CDR3 sequence: CASSMGAYNEQFF. The CDR3 region has the DNA TGTGCCAGTAGTATGGGGGCGTACAATGAGCAGTTCTTC.

The chain links TRBV6-7 to TRBJ1-1; D remains ambiguous. TRBV6-7 falls under the ORF class, with uncertain function. The CDR3 contains 14 residues. V was trimmed by 8 bases and J by 1 base, leaving 14 bases between them. CDR3 region: CASGNSRPNTEAFF. The CDR3 DNA sequence: TGTGCCAGCGGAAATTCCAGGCCGAACACTGAAGCTTTCTTT.

This chain joins TRBV27 and TRBJ1-1, with D possibly being TRBD1 (5 bases). The germline V and J ends were trimmed by 2 bases and 4 bases, with 14 bases remaining between them. CDR1 MNHEY and CDR2 SMNVEV come from the germline V gene (reference sequence). This CDR3 is 15 amino acids long. CDR3 in amino acids: CASSLTTGSSTEAFF. In DNA, the CDR3 is TGTGCCAGCAGTTTAACTACAGGTTCGAGCACTGAAGCTTTCTTT.

V usage is TRBV4-1 and J usage is TRBJ1-4; D remains unclear. Looked up from germline, CDR1 is MGHRA and CDR2 is YSYEKL. With 2 bases removed from V and 8 bases from J, the gap between germline ends came to 15 bases. CDR3 length equals 15 residues. For the CDR3, the DNA is TGCGCCAGCAGCCAATATGCAGCGCCTGGGGAAAAACTGTTTTTT. Its translation is CASSQYAAPGEKLFF.

The CDR3 DNA sequence: TGTGCCAGCAGCTTCTTCAGCGGGAGGACCGGGGAGCTGTTTTTT. Translating it yields CASSFFSGRTGELFF. The chain couples TRBV7-8 to TRBJ2-2, with 9 nucleotides matching TRBD2. The trim removed 3 bases at V and 5 bases at J, leaving 4 bases unmatched. The CDR3 consists of 15 residues. CDR1 is SGHVS and CDR2 is FQNEAQ in the germline V gene. Drawing the rest from reference TRBV7-8 and TRBJ2-2, the complete variable domain is GAGVSQSPRYKVAKRGQDVALRCDPISGHVSLFWYQQALGQGPEFLTYFQNEAQLDKSGLPSDRFFAERPEGSVSTLKIQRTQQEDSAVYLCASSFFSGRTGELFFGEGSRLTVL.